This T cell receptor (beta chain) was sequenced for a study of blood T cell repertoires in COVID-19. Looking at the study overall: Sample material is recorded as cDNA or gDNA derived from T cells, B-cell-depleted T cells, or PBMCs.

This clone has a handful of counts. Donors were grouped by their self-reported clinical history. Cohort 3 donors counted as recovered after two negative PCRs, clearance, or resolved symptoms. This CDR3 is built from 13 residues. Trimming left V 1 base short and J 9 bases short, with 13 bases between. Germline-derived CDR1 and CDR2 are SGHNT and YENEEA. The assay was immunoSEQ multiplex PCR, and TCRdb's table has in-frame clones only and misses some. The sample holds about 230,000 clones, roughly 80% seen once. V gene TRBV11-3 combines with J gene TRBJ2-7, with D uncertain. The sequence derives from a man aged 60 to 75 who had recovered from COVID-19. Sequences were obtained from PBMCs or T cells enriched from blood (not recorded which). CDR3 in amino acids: CASSLGHRVGQYF. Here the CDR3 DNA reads TGTGCCAGCAGCTTAGGCCATCGGGTAGGGCAGTACTTC.